Listed below are T cell receptor beta chains from one sample, sequenced in a study of T cell responses to AZD1222 COVID-19 vaccine. The repertoire was sequenced with immunoSEQ multiplex PCR; TCRdb's copy has only in-frame clones and lacks some. The table includes tens of thousands of clones, about 78% detected once. Specimen: peripheral blood, collected 28 days after the second AZD1222 dose. These receptors came from an adult who received the AZD1222 COVID-19 vaccine. Each CDR3 is given without its conserved first and last residue. Fields, in order: clone size, V gene, J gene, CDR3 protein. Clone size is stated in some rows and not others, as once, few, many or a class when expanded.

>-|TRBV29-1|TRBJ2-2
SARDPNTGELF
>-|TRBV27|TRBJ2-1
ASSPHSSYNEQF
>-|TRBV5-6|TRBJ2-1
ASSLDSGGAYNEQF
>-|TRBV19|TRBJ2-3
ASISSGGDTQY
>-|TRBV7-8|TRBJ1-1
ASSLERAGRSNTEAF
>-|TRBV3-1/TRBV3-2|TRBJ1-5
ASSQGRNQPQH
>few|TRBV28|TRBJ2-3
ASSLGTPGDTQY
>-|TRBV11-2|TRBJ2-7
ASSLTGGSYEQY
>few|TRBV19|TRBJ1-1
ASSIVALLGTEAF
>-|TRBV18|TRBJ1-6
ASSFRQFRGDSPLH
>-|TRBV28|TRBJ1-2
ASSRRNGYT
>-|TRBV19|TRBJ2-1
ASSISPSSYNEQF
>once|TRBV6-5|TRBJ1-6
ASSYSTGNNSPLH
>once|TRBV15|TRBJ2-2
ATSTGSKGSTGELF
>once|TRBV7-3|TRBJ1-1
ASSPYPTGTTNTEAF
>-|TRBV18|TRBJ1-6
ASSPDPGTGGPVH
>-|TRBV6-7|TRBJ2-7
ASSYTPLCSGGTNSSYEQY
>-|TRBV18|TRBJ2-5
ASSPLGVSQETQY
>-|TRBV5-8|TRBJ2-7
ASSKLAGNSYEQY
>-|TRBV5-8|TRBJ1-1
ASSLGPGNTEAF
>-|TRBV5-6|TRBJ2-7
ASNPQGAVYEQY
>-|TRBV19|TRBJ2-3
ASLPSGSTDTQY
>-|TRBV7-3|TRBJ2-3
ASSPVAGVGTDTQY
>once|TRBV19|TRBJ2-5
ASSMRLAGETQY